This entry describes one TCR beta chain. Its target is not known. The data were obtained in a study of PD-L1 blockade in urothelial cancer. Study at large: Study patients had been treated with 0 to 3 previous chemotherapy regimens. Researchers looked at the blood 3 weeks (second dose) and 6 weeks after treatment began. Median T cell yield from blood was roughly 150,000.

The ends were cut back, 4 bases at V and 0 bases at J, with 10 bases in the middle. From germline, CDR1 is SGHNT and CDR2 YYREEE (reference sequence). The CDR3 length is 15 residues. Clones were sequenced by immunoSEQ multiplex PCR, and TCRdb holds only the in-frame ones, with some missing. Of about 82,000 clones listed, 85% to 95% were seen once; the top ten hold over 9%. Study results and caveats: For durable-benefit patients, tumor-associated blood clones expanded more at 3 weeks.

The J gene is TRBJ1-4, the V gene TRBV5-4; D remains ambiguous. Material: PBMCs, obtained around atezolizumab (anti-PD-L1) treatment. The source of this sequence is a man aged 55 to 69 with urothelial cancer. The CDR3 DNA reads as TGTGCCAGCAGCCGCACGGGTACAACTAATGAAAAACTGTTTTTT. Translated, it gives CASSRTGTTNEKLFF. Full variable domain (missing parts from reference TRBV5-4 and TRBJ1-4): ETGVTQSPTHLIKTRGQQVTLRCSSQSGHNTVSWYQQALGQGPQFIFQYYREEENGRGNFPPRFSGLQFPNYSSELNVNALELDDSALYLCASSRTGTTNEKLFFGSGTQLSVL.